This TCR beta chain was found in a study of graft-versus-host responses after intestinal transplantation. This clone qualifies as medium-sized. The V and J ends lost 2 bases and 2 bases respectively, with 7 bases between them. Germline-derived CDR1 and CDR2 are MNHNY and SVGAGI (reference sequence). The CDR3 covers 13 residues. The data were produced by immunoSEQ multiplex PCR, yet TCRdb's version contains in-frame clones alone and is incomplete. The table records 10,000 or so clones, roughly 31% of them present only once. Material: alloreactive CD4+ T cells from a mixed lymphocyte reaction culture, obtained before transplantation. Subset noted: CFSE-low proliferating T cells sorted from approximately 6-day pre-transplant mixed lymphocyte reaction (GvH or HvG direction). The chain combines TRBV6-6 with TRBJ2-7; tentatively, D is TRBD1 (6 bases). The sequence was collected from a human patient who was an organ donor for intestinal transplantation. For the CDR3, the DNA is TGTGCCAGCAGTTACGGGACAACCTACGAGCAGTACTTC. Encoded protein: CASSYGTTYEQYF.